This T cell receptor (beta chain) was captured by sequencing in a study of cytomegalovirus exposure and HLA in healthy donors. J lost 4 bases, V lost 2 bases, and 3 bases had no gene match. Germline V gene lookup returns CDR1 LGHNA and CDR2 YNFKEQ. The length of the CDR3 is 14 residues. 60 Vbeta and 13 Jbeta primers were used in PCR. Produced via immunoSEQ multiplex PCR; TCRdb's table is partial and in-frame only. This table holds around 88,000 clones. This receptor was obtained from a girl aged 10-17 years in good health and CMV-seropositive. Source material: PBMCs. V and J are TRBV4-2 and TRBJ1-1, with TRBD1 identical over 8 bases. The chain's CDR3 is CASSQTGGFTEAFF. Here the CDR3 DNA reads TGTGCCAGCAGCCAAACAGGGGGTTTCACTGAAGCTTTCTTT.